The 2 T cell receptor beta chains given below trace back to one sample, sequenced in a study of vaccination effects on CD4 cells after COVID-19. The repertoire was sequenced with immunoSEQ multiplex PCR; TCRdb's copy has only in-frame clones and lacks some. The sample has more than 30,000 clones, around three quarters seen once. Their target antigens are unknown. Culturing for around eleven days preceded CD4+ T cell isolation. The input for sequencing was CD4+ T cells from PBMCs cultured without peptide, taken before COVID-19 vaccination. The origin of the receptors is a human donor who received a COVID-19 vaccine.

As DNA, the CDR3 is TGTGCCAGCAGAATTGGGGGGGGGCATTATGAGCAGTTCTTC. Its protein product is CASRIGGGHYEQFF. This sequence joins TRBV13 and TRBJ2-1, with D maybe TRBD2 (7 bases). Germline V gene data show CDR1 as PRHDT and CDR2 as FYEKMQ (reference sequence). Trimming removed 6 bases at V and 8 bases at J, with 17 bases between. The length of the CDR3 is 14 residues.

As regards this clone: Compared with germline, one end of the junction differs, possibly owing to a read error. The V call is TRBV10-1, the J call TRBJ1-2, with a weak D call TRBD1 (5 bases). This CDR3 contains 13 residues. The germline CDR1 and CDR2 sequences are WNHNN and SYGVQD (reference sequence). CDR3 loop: CASSLGGNDGYTF. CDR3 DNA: TGCGCCAGCTCCTTGGGGGGTAACGATGGCTACACCTTC.